This T cell receptor beta chain was sequenced in a study of shared clonotypes between healthy human individuals. Profiled with immunoSEQ multiplex PCR; TCRdb holds only in-frame clones, not every one. The sample lists some 500,000 clones; roughly 95% were seen once. The ends lost 5 bases at V and 9 bases at J; junction bases unmatched: 8. This CDR3 is built from 15 residues. In germline, CDR1 is SGHVS, CDR2 FQNEAQ. The source material was naive CD4+ T cells sorted from blood. This sample's subset: CD45RA+ positively selected. This receptor was obtained from a woman aged 25 to 39 in good health. The V gene is TRBV7-8, the J gene TRBJ2-1, with 12 bases lining up with TRBD1. In nucleotides, the CDR3 is TGTGCCAGCAGCCTTGCCGGGACAGGGGGCGGTGAGCAGTTCTTC. Protein: CASSLAGTGGGEQFF.